This T cell receptor (beta chain) stems from a study of T cells after yellow fever vaccination. Overall study context: With SMART-Seq v4 Ultra Low Input, the fractions containing low cell numbers were prepared.

The germline V gene encodes CDR1 SGHTA and CDR2 FQGNSA. V shed 3 bases and J shed 12 bases, with 21 bases lying between them. The CDR3 is made up of 15 amino acids. In making TCR cDNA, 5'RACE template switching added a universal primer site and UMIs to it. TCRdb used MiXCR to reprocess the 5' RACE reads, holding one entry per CDR3 protein. The table has about 340,000 distinct CDR3 sequences, approximately 4% seen once. The TCR sequence derives from a man between 18 and 29 years old who received the YFV17D yellow fever vaccine. Sequenced material: PBMCs, taken 5 days after the yellow fever booster vaccination. This chain links TRBV7-2 with TRBJ2-1, with D unclear. In DNA, the CDR3 is TGTGCCAGCAGCTTTGGCTCCCAGTCTCGGTGGAGGCAGTTCTTC. Translated: CASSFGSQSRWRQFF.